This T cell receptor (beta chain) appears in the sequencing data of a study of shared clonotypes between healthy human individuals. The assay was run at deep level. Replicate sorted-subset PCRs were loaded with roughly 190 ng DNA, tens of thousands of T cell genomes. Original analysis: From ImmunoSEQ came sequences covering only the junction and carrying no quality scores, so filtering differed. Profiling relied on immunoSEQ multiplex PCR, and the TCRdb table lists in-frame clones only, not all of them. The V and J calls and clone size are taken from that table; D and trimming were inferred from the DNA. The sample holds hundreds of thousands of clones, about 91% seen once. It was CD45RO-negative cells, positively selected for CCR7, that made up naive CD8 cells, with terminally differentiated effector memory CD45RA+ cells excluded. The germline CDR1 and CDR2 sequences are SQVTM and ANQGSEA. This CDR3 region has 18 residues. The J segment lost 2 bases and the V segment lost 6 bases, leaving 15 bases of the junction unmatched.

The TCR was taken from a man younger than 45 in good health. Sequencing was performed on naive CD8+ T cells sorted from blood. The chain carries TRBV29-1 and TRBJ2-3; 12 bases are a match to TRBD2. CDR3 sequence: CSVLGLAGPAQVTDTQYF. CDR3 nucleotides: TGCAGCGTACTCGGACTAGCGGGACCCGCTCAGGTCACAGATACGCAGTATTTT.